The 23 T cell receptor beta chains in this list originate from one sample, sequenced in a study of T cells after yellow fever vaccination. TCRdb used MiXCR to reprocess the 5' RACE reads, holding one entry per CDR3 protein. The table includes hundreds of thousands of distinct CDR3 sequences, roughly a fifth detected once. Sequencing was performed on PBMCs, taken approximately 20 days after the first yellow fever vaccination. These receptors all come from a young man who received the YFV17D yellow fever vaccine.

The V and J genes are TRBV5-1 and TRBJ1-1, with D perhaps matching TRBD1 (5 bases). The germline V and J ends were trimmed by 4 bases and 1 base, with 14 bases remaining between them. Germline lookup yields CDR1 SGHRS and CDR2 YFSETQ. This CDR3 has 15 amino acids. Here the CDR3 DNA reads TGCGCCAGCAGCCTCGACGGACACCCGAACACTGAAGCTTTCTTT. Translating it yields CASSLDGHPNTEAFF.

This chain joins TRBV11-2 and TRBJ2-3; 9 nucleotides agree with TRBD2. With 6 bases clipped from V and 0 bases from J, the junction kept 7 bases outside the gene matches. Germline CDR1 reads SGHAT; CDR2 reads FQNNGV. The CDR3 runs 16 residues. CDR3 protein: CASSGSGGLSTDTQYF. The CDR3 DNA reads TGTGCCAGCAGTGGTAGCGGGGGACTTAGCACAGATACGCAGTATTTT.

The CDR3 spells CASSQEATGQGILNTEAFF. DNA of the CDR3: TGTGCCAGCAGCCAAGAGGCAACGGGACAGGGAATATTGAACACTGAAGCTTTCTTT. This chain uses TRBV4-2 with TRBJ1-1, with 9 bases identical to TRBD1. J was trimmed by 0 bases and V by 0 bases; bases with no gene match: 11. From germline, CDR1 is LGHNA and CDR2 YNFKEQ. CDR3 length: 19 residues.

V and J are TRBV7-2 and TRBJ2-7, with D unclear. Germline lookup yields CDR1 SGHTA and CDR2 FQGNSA. This CDR3 comprises 14 residues. The CDR3: CASIPDSRSYEQYV. The DNA for the CDR3 is TGCGCCTCGATTCCCGACTCCAGGAGCTACGAGCAGTACGTC.

The gene calls are TRBV4-2 and TRBJ1-1; D unclear. V lost 2 bases and J 10 bases, leaving 11 bases between the germline ends. Germline lookup yields CDR1 LGHNA and CDR2 YNFKEQ. This CDR3 contains 12 residues. The CDR3 nucleotides read TGTGCCAGCAGCCAATCCGGTAGGCGAGCTTTCTTT. Protein: CASSQSGRRAFF.

V and J are TRBV20-1 and TRBJ1-2; D gene unclear. V lost 6 bases and J lost 2, with 4 bases in between. CDR3 length: 10 residues. In germline, CDR1 is DFQATT, CDR2 SNEGSKA (reference sequence). The CDR3 protein is CSAGNYGYTF. CDR3 coding DNA: TGCAGTGCCGGGAACTATGGCTACACCTTC.

J is TRBJ2-1 and V is TRBV6-5, with 9 positions matching TRBD2. J gave up 0 bases and V 2 bases, and 11 bases lay outside the gene matches. CDR3 size: 19 residues. CDR1 MNHEY and CDR2 SVGAGI come from the germline V gene. DNA of the CDR3: TGTGCCAGCAGTTACACCAGCGGGGGGTTTAGGAGCTCCTACAATGAGCAGTTCTTC. Translated: CASSYTSGGFRSSYNEQFF.

The chain combines TRBV4-1 with TRBJ2-1; 10 bases fit TRBD1. Germline V gene sequence: CDR1 MGHRA, CDR2 YSYEKL. The CDR3 length is 17 residues. V trimming: 9 bases; J trimming: 9 bases; junction bases outside the gene matches: 20. The CDR3, as DNA: TGCGCCAGTCGTCGGAGGGACCCGGGACAGGGGTCGGGTGAGCAGTTCTTC. It encodes CASRRRDPGQGSGEQFF.

The chain joins TRBV6-1 to TRBJ1-4; D unresolved. The CDR3 is 14 residues long. Trimming took off 7 bases at V and 0 bases at J, with 9 bases between the two ends. CDR1 and CDR2 (germline): MNHNS, SASEGT. As DNA, the CDR3 is TGTGCCAGCACCGACGGAACAACTAATGAAAAACTGTTTTTT. Translation: CASTDGTTNEKLFF.

This sequence joins TRBV5-4 and TRBJ1-5; D gene uncertain. V dropped 2 bases and J dropped 5 bases, with 11 bases sitting between them. The CDR3 is made up of 14 amino acids. In germline, CDR1 is SGHNT, CDR2 YYREEE (reference sequence). In DNA form, the CDR3 reads TGTGCCAGCAGCTTCCCCGGCGAAGATCAGCCCCAGCATTTT. Protein: CASSFPGEDQPQHF.

This sequence joins TRBV11-2 and TRBJ2-7, with 10 bases lining up with TRBD1. In germline, CDR1 is SGHAT, CDR2 FQNNGV. The CDR3 extends over 19 amino acids. With V trimmed by 6 bases and J by 6 bases, 23 bases remained unmatched. CDR3 sequence (DNA): TGTGCCAGCAGTTGGAGGACAGGGGGATATTCCCGGCCGGGGAGCGAGCAGTACTTC. Its protein product is CASSWRTGGYSRPGSEQYF.

The CDR3 DNA follows: TGTGCCTGGAGTAGGAGGGATACGCAGTATTTT. It yields the protein CAWSRRDTQYF. The chain is built from TRBV30 and TRBJ2-3; possible D gene TRBD2, 5 bases. Trimming pared 2 bases from V and 6 bases from J, leaving 6 bases between. The CDR3 contains 11 residues. Germline V gives CDR1 GTSNPN, CDR2 SVGIG (reference sequence).

This sequence joins TRBV10-3 and TRBJ2-1; D perhaps matches TRBD2 (6 bases). The CDR3 length is 15 residues. CDR1 is ENHRY and CDR2 is SYGVKD in the germline V gene. Trimming removed 6 bases at V and 8 bases at J, with 20 bases between. This CDR3 is CAIRRDFLEGDEQFF. The DNA of the CDR3 is TGTGCCATCAGAAGGGACTTCCTTGAGGGAGATGAGCAGTTCTTC.

The chain employs TRBV6-2 or TRBV6-3 and TRBJ2-1; 9 bases are a match to TRBD2. The V gene's germline CDR1 is MNHEY and CDR2 SVGEGT. Trimming took 7 bases from V and 7 from J; bases not matched to a gene: 14. The CDR3 loop spans 16 amino acids. CDR3 residues: CASTAVVAGGYNEQFF. CDR3 in DNA: TGTGCCAGCACCGCGGTCGTGGCGGGGGGGTATAATGAGCAGTTCTTC.

This clonotype occurred a few times. The gene calls are TRBV5-1 and TRBJ2-1, with 7 bases matching TRBD2. CDR1 is SGHRS, CDR2 YFSETQ, per germline. Trimming cost V 4 bases and J 3 bases; bases outside gene matches: 7. The CDR3 covers 15 residues. The CDR3: CASSTTGTIYNEQFF. DNA of the CDR3: TGCGCCAGCAGCACAACCGGGACTATCTACAATGAGCAGTTCTTC.

This clonotype was observed a handful of times. The chain employs TRBV7-2 and TRBJ2-3, with D possibly matching TRBD2 (6 bases). The CDR3 covers 14 residues. The V end was cut by 6 bases, the J end by 0 bases, with 10 bases between. Germline-derived CDR1 and CDR2 are SGHTA and FQGNSA. The CDR3 nucleotides read TGTGCCAGCAGGACCGGGACTAGCACAGATACGCAGTATTTT. It specifies CASRTGTSTDTQYF.

V gene TRBV24-1 combines with J gene TRBJ2-3; unclear D gene. Germline lookup yields CDR1 KGHDR and CDR2 SFDVKD. V lost 4 bases and J 6 bases, leaving 10 bases between the germline ends. CDR3 size: 13 residues. DNA for the CDR3: TGTGCCACCAGTGACTCGACTGGGGATACGCAGTATTTT. Protein sequence: CATSDSTGDTQYF.

V and J are TRBV20-1 and TRBJ1-1; D is uncertain. This CDR3 region has 13 residues. Germline assignment: CDR1 DFQATT and CDR2 SNEGSKA (reference sequence). The ends were cut back, 4 bases at V and 5 bases at J, with 14 bases in the middle. DNA of the CDR3: TGCAGTGCTACCCGCCCGGAGGTGACTGAAGCTTTCTTT. Translating gives CSATRPEVTEAFF.

This clonotype has just a few counts. The genes are TRBV5-1 and TRBJ2-3; 10 positions agree with TRBD2. The germline CDR1 and CDR2 sequences are SGHRS and YFSETQ. J lost 2 bases, V lost 0 bases, and 3 bases had no gene match. This CDR3 has 16 amino acids. CDR3 loop: CASSLGAGGITDTQYF. The CDR3 nucleotides read TGCGCCAGCAGCTTGGGAGCGGGGGGGATCACAGATACGCAGTATTTT.

The rearrangement joins TRBV20-1 to TRBJ2-5, with D maybe TRBD2 (6 bases). The CDR3 covers 13 residues. Per the germline V gene, CDR1 is DFQATT and CDR2 is SNEGSKA (reference sequence). V dropped 6 bases and J dropped 3 bases, with 14 bases sitting between them. The CDR3 region has the DNA TGCAGTGCCCCCTTCGGCGGGAAAGAGACCCAGTACTTC. This codes for CSAPFGGKETQYF.

The chain combines TRBV18 with TRBJ2-7, with 7 nucleotides matching TRBD1. V was clipped by 4 bases and J by 6 bases; unmatched bases: 6. The germline gives CDR1 KGHSH, CDR2 LQKENI. The CDR3 contains 13 residues. Here the CDR3 DNA reads TGTGCCAGCTCACAAACCTCAGGGGGCGAGCAGTACTTC. Its protein is CASSQTSGGEQYF.

This clonotype was observed a handful of times. The V and J genes are TRBV7-9 and TRBJ1-1; tentatively, D is TRBD1 (5 bases). Germline V gene data show CDR1 as SEHNR and CDR2 as FQNEAQ (reference sequence). V was shortened by 5 bases and J by 1 base, with 14 bases between the two germline ends. The CDR3 totals 15 residues. CDR3 protein: CASSVNRPTNTEAFF. The CDR3 DNA is TGTGCCAGCAGCGTAAACAGGCCAACGAACACTGAAGCTTTCTTT.

This clonotype was detected ten times or more. The chain joins TRBV6-1 to TRBJ1-4; D uncertain. The germline gives CDR1 MNHNS, CDR2 SASEGT. The CDR3 runs to 14 residues. V shed 3 bases and J shed 0 bases, with 5 bases lying between them. CDR3: CASSDRATNEKLFF. The DNA for the CDR3 is TGTGCCAGCAGTGACAGAGCAACTAATGAAAAACTGTTTTTT.